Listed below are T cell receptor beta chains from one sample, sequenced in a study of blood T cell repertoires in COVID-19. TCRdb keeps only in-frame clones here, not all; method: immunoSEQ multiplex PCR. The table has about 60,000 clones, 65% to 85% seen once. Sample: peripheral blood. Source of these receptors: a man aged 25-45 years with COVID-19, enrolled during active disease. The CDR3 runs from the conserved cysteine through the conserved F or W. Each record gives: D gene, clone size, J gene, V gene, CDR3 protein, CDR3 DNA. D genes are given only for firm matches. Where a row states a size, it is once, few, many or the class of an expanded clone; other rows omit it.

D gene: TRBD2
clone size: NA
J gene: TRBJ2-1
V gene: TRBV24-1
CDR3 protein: CATSDPLAREATYNEQFF
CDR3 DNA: TGTGCCACCAGTGACCCTCTAGCCCGGGAGGCTACCTACAATGAGCAGTTCTTC

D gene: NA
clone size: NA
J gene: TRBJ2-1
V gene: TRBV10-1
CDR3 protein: CASSLSRNEQFF
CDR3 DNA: TGCGCCAGCAGCCTTTCGCGTAATGAGCAGTTCTTC

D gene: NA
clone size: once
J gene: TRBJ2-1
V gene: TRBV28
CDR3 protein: CASSRTVGEQFF
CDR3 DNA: TGTGCCAGCAGTCGAACAGTGGGTGAGCAGTTCTTC

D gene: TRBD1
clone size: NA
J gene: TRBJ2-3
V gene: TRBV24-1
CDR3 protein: CATSDSGTGVGDTQYF
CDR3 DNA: TGTGCCACCAGTGACTCGGGGACAGGGGTGGGAGATACGCAGTATTTT

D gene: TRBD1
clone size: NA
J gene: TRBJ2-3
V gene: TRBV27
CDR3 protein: CASRPPGGPSTDTQYF
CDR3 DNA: TGTGCCAGCAGACCTCCAGGGGGACCTTCCACAGATACGCAGTATTTT

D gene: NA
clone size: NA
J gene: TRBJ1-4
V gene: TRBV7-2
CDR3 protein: CASARGLNEKLFF
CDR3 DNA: TGTGCCAGCGCGCGAGGACTTAATGAAAAACTGTTTTTT

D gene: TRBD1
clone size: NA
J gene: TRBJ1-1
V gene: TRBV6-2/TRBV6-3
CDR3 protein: CASSTTGESTEAFF
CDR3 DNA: TGTGCCAGCAGTACCACAGGGGAGAGCACTGAAGCTTTCTTT

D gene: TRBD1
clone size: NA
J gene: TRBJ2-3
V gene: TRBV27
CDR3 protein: CASGQFSTDTQYF
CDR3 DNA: TGTGCCTCGGGACAGTTTAGCACAGATACGCAGTATTTT

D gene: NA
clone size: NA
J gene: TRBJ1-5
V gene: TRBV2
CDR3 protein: CASRRGCGGTEPQHF
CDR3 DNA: TGTGCCAGCAGGAGGGGGTGCGGGGGGACGGAGCCCCAGCATTTT

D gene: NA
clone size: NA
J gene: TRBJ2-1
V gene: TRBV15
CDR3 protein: CATSTGLRSYNEQFF
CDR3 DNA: TGTGCCACCAGCACGGGACTTCGCTCCTACAATGAGCAGTTCTTC

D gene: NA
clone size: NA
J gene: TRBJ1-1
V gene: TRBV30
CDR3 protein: CAWSVGGAGAFF
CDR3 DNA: TGTGCCTGGAGTGTCGGAGGGGCGGGAGCTTTCTTT